Presented here are 21 T cell receptor beta chains from one specimen sequenced in a study of Ad26.COV2.S vaccination and SARS-CoV-2 variants. Treatment specified: around 19 received Ad26.COV2.S at low or high dose, single or two shots; about 5 received placebo; per-sample allocation not given. After the first vaccine or placebo injection, samples were drawn on day 63. The method was immunoSEQ multiplex PCR; TCRdb's version includes in-frame clones alone and lacks a portion of them. This table holds about 390,000 clones, about nine tenths found once. The source was peripheral blood, collected in a trial of Ad26.COV2.S vaccine versus placebo. Receptor source: a person between 18 and 59 years old who received the Ad26.COV2.S COVID-19 vaccine or a placebo.

V gene TRBV5-5 combines with J gene TRBJ2-3, with 10 bases aligning to TRBD2. Germline V lookup: CDR1 SGHKS, CDR2 YYEKEE (reference sequence). The CDR3 covers 15 residues. Losses at the gene ends were 4 bases for V and 2 bases for J; bases not matched to a gene: 4. Here the CDR3 DNA reads TGTGCCAGCAGCCCGGGACTAGCGCTCACAGATACGCAGTATTTT. It is translated as CASSPGLALTDTQYF.

The chain recombines TRBV29-1 with TRBJ2-3; 13 bases match TRBD2. The CDR3 length is 15 residues. Germline-derived CDR1 and CDR2 are SQVTM and ANQGSEA. Trimming removed 8 bases from V and 3 bases from J; junction bases left unmatched: 8. The CDR3 loop reads CSHRLAGGGTDTQYF. As DNA, the CDR3 is TGCAGCCACCGACTAGCGGGGGGCGGGACAGATACGCAGTATTTT.

The chain employs TRBV12-3 or TRBV12-4 and TRBJ2-1, with no clear D. The CDR3 consists of 12 residues. Trimming cost V 7 bases and J 11 bases, with 15 bases left between them. CDR3: CASTATGFKQFF. The CDR3 DNA reads as TGTGCCAGCACCGCGACTGGCTTTAAGCAGTTCTTC.

The chain uses TRBV7-8 and TRBJ2-6, with D perhaps matching TRBD1 (6 bases). Trimming took 5 bases from V and 1 from J, leaving 15 bases between them. This CDR3 region has 17 residues. CDR1 is SGHVS, CDR2 FQNEAQ, per germline. The CDR3 sequence: CASSHDQTGSGANVLTF. For the CDR3, the DNA is TGTGCCAGCAGCCACGACCAAACAGGGTCTGGGGCCAACGTCCTGACTTTC.

The V gene is TRBV5-4, the J gene TRBJ1-1; the D is unclear. The CDR3 spans 13 residues. Germline V lookup: CDR1 SGHNT, CDR2 YYREEE (reference sequence). The ends were cut back, 0 bases at V and 0 bases at J, with 3 bases in the middle. The CDR3 reads CASSLDLNTEAFF. Written as DNA, the CDR3 is TGTGCCAGCAGCTTGGACCTGAACACTGAAGCTTTCTTT.

V usage is TRBV2 and J usage is TRBJ2-5; D is undetermined. Germline V lookup: CDR1 SNHLY, CDR2 FYNNEI. This CDR3 spans 16 amino acids. The V gene lost 4 bases and the J gene lost 2 bases, with 17 bases spanning the gap. DNA for the CDR3: TGTGCCAGCAGTGGGGCCGAGGCGGACGATCAAGAGACCCAGTACTTC. Translated: CASSGAEADDQETQYF.

The chain links TRBV6-5 to TRBJ2-1; the D gene is possibly TRBD1 (5 bases). The CDR3 is 15 residues long. V lost 7 bases, J lost 3 bases, and 16 bases lay in between. Germline V gene data show CDR1 as MNHEY and CDR2 as SVGAGI. CDR3 in DNA: TGTGCCAGCAATGTAAGGCAGGGAATCTACAATGAGCAGTTCTTC. Encoded protein: CASNVRQGIYNEQFF.

This rearrangement joins TRBV10-3 to TRBJ2-5; 9 nucleotides line up with TRBD2. CDR1 is ENHRY and CDR2 is SYGVKD in the germline V gene. CDR3 length: 14 amino acids. With V trimmed by 5 bases and J by 5 bases, 6 bases remained unmatched. The DNA of the CDR3 is TGTGCCATCAGTAATAGCGGGGGAAGGGAGACCCAGTACTTC. It translates to CAISNSGGRETQYF.

V gene TRBV18 combines with J gene TRBJ1-5; no clear D gene. Germline CDR1 and CDR2: KGHSH and LQKENI. There are 13 residues in the CDR3. The ends were cut back, 1 base at V and 6 bases at J, with 7 bases in the middle. For the CDR3, the DNA is TGTGCCAGCTCACCACAGGGAAGTCAGCCCCAGCATTTT. Translating gives CASSPQGSQPQHF.

The chain couples TRBV18 to TRBJ2-3; a weak D match, TRBD2 (6 bases). This CDR3 is built from 15 residues. Germline V gene sequence: CDR1 KGHSH, CDR2 LQKENI. V gave up 1 base and J gave up 1 base, with 9 bases separating them. CDR3 region: CASSPRGGGTDTQYF. Written as DNA, the CDR3 is TGTGCCAGCTCACCACGAGGCGGGGGCACAGATACGCAGTATTTT.

The chain is built from TRBV5-4 and TRBJ2-1; 7 nucleotides agree with TRBD2. J lost 6 bases, V lost 4 bases, and 4 bases had no gene match. CDR1 is SGHNT, CDR2 YYREEE, per germline (reference sequence). There are 13 residues in the CDR3. CDR3 in amino acids: CASSTSDSNEQFF. DNA of the CDR3: TGTGCCAGCAGCACTAGCGACAGCAATGAGCAGTTCTTC.

The chain uses TRBV4-1 and TRBJ1-2, with D hard to call. In germline, CDR1 is MGHRA, CDR2 YSYEKL. The CDR3 has 12 amino acids. Deletions cut 4 bases from V and 8 bases from J, with 11 bases between. CDR3 nucleotide sequence: TGCGCCAGCAGCCCCAGAGGGAGCGGCTACACCTTC. Translating gives CASSPRGSGYTF.

The V gene is TRBV25-1, the J gene TRBJ1-2, with D perhaps TRBD1 (6 bases). V was cut by 4 bases and J by 4 bases, with 19 bases left in between. Germline values: CDR1 MGHDK, CDR2 SYGVNS. The CDR3 covers 16 residues. In DNA form, the CDR3 reads TGTGCCAGCAGTGCTCGGTTGGAGACAGGAACCTATGGCTACACCTTC. As protein: CASSARLETGTYGYTF.

This clone was observed a few times. This sequence joins TRBV7-8 and TRBJ2-1, with D tentatively TRBD2 (6 bases). Germline CDR1 SGHVS, CDR2 FQNEAQ. V lost 4 bases and J 7 bases, leaving 11 bases between the germline ends. The CDR3 is 13 amino acids. CDR3 sequence reads: CASSSGLPNEQFF. The CDR3 DNA sequence: TGTGCCAGCAGCTCGGGACTGCCAAATGAGCAGTTCTTC. Based on the CDR3 plus reference TRBV7-8 and TRBJ2-1, the full variable domain is GAGVSQSPRYKVAKRGQDVALRCDPISGHVSLFWYQQALGQGPEFLTYFQNEAQLDKSGLPSDRFFAERPEGSVSTLKIQRTQQEDSAVYLCASSSGLPNEQFFGPGTRLTVL.

This clone was observed a single time. The J gene is TRBJ1-1, the V gene TRBV5-4, with D uncertain. This CDR3 is built from 17 residues. With 1 base removed from V and 0 bases from J, the gap between germline ends came to 16 bases. Germline V gene lookup returns CDR1 SGHNT and CDR2 YYREEE (reference sequence). The CDR3 DNA sequence: TGTGCCAGCAGCTTGCCGCCGGGAGTGGATATGAACACTGAAGCTTTCTTT. Its protein product is CASSLPPGVDMNTEAFF.

The chain joins TRBV9 to TRBJ1-3; D unclear. Germline V lookup: CDR1 SGDLS, CDR2 YYNGEE. V shed 1 base and J shed 3 bases, with 5 bases lying between them. There are 13 residues in the CDR3. As DNA, the CDR3 is TGTGCCAGCAGCGTAACGGTTGGAAACACCATATATTTT. Translation gives CASSVTVGNTIYF.

V and J are TRBV14 and TRBJ2-7; TRBD1 is a possible D gene (6 bases). Trimming stripped 5 bases from V and 5 bases from J, with 13 bases between. Germline CDR1 is SGHDN and CDR2 is FVKESK. This CDR3 is built from 13 residues. In DNA, the CDR3 is TGTGCCAGCAGCTACCAATCAGGGGACGAGCAGTACTTC. Translating gives CASSYQSGDEQYF.

The rearrangement joins TRBV3-1 (or the pseudogene TRBV3-2) to TRBJ2-3, with TRBD2 matching 9 bases. The CDR3 is 16 residues long. Germline V gives CDR1 LGHDT, CDR2 YNNKEL (reference sequence). Unmatched junction bases numbered 4, after V lost 2 bases and J lost 1 base. CDR3 DNA: TGTGCCAGCAGCCAATTTAGCGGGAGCGGCACAGATACGCAGTATTTT. This encodes CASSQFSGSGTDTQYF.

The chain has TRBV5-1 and TRBJ2-7, with no clear D. Deletions cut 6 bases from V and 7 bases from J, with 20 bases between. CDR1 is SGHRS and CDR2 is YFSETQ in the germline V gene. The CDR3 is 14 residues long. The CDR3 sequence is CASTFLDGGREQYF. CDR3 coding DNA: TGCGCCAGCACCTTTCTGGACGGTGGAAGAGAGCAGTACTTC.

The chain has TRBV24-1 and TRBJ2-3; 9 bases fit TRBD2. The CDR3 runs 13 residues. V lost 10 bases and J lost 4; bases outside the gene matches: 5. In germline, CDR1 is KGHDR, CDR2 SFDVKD. The CDR3 here is CATRGGLADTQYF. The CDR3 nucleotides read TGTGCCACGCGGGGGGGCCTCGCAGATACGCAGTATTTT.

V and J are TRBV25-1 and TRBJ1-2; D ambiguous. The CDR3 has 14 amino acids. Trimming cost V 0 bases and J 8 bases, with 13 bases left between them. From germline, CDR1 is MGHDK and CDR2 SYGVNS. The CDR3 loop reads CASSEYFESGGYTF. The CDR3 DNA reads as TGTGCCAGCAGTGAATATTTCGAAAGTGGAGGCTACACCTTC.